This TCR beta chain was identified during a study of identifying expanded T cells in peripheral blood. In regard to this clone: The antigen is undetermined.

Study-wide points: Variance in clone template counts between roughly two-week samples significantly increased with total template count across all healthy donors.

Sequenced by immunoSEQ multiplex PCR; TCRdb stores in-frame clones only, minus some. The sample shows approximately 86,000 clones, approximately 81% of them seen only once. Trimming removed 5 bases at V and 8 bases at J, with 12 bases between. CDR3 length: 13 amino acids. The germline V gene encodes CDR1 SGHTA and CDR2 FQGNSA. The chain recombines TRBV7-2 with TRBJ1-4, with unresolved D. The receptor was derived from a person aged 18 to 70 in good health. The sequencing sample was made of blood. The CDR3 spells CASSRQVREKLFF. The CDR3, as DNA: TGTGCCAGCAGCCGACAAGTTCGGGAAAAACTGTTTTTT.